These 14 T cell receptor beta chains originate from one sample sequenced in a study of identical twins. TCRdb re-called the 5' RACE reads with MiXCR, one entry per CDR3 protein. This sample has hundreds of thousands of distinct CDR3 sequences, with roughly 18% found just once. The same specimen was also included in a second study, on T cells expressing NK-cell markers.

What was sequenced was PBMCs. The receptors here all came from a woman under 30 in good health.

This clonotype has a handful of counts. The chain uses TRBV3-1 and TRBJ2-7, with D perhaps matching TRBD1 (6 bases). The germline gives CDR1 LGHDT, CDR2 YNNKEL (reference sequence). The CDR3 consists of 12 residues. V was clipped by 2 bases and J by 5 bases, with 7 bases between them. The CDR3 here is CASSQPGDEQYF. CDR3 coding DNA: TGTGCCAGCAGCCAACCAGGGGACGAGCAGTACTTC.

The CDR3: CASSPAGAPLHF. DNA for the CDR3: TGTGCCAGCAGCCCCGCTGGTGCACCCCTCCACTTT. The chain has TRBV7-6 and TRBJ1-6; D unresolved. Trimming took off 5 bases at V and 11 bases at J, with 10 bases between the two ends. This CDR3 spans 12 amino acids. Germline lookup yields CDR1 SGHVS and CDR2 FNYEAQ.

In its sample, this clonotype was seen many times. Here the CDR3 reads CASSDDPGADTQYF. The DNA of the CDR3 is TGCGCCAGCAGTGATGATCCCGGCGCAGATACGCAGTATTTT. V usage is TRBV10-1 and J usage is TRBJ2-3, with D unclear. The germline CDR1 and CDR2 sequences are WNHNN and SYGVQD (reference sequence). The V and J ends lost 3 bases and 4 bases respectively, with 11 bases between them. This CDR3 has 14 residues.

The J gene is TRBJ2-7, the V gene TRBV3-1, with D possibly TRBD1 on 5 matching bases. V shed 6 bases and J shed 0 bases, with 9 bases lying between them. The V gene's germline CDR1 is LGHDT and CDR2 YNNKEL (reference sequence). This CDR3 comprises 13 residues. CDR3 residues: CASRVRGSYEQYF. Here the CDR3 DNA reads TGTGCCAGCAGGGTAAGGGGCTCCTACGAGCAGTACTTC.

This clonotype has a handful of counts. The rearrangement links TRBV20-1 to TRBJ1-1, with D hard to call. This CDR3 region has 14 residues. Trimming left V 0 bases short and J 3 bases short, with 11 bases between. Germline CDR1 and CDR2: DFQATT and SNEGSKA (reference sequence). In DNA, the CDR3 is TGCAGTGCTAGAGATCACGGAAGACACACTGAAGCTTTCTTT. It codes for CSARDHGRHTEAFF.

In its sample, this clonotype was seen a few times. This chain's CDR3 is CASSYRRGGFSRNEQFF. The CDR3 coding sequence is TGTGCCAGCAGTTACCGGAGGGGGGGTTTCTCGAGGAATGAGCAGTTCTTC. V and J are TRBV6-5 and TRBJ2-1; a weak D match, TRBD2 (7 bases). CDR1 and CDR2 (germline): MNHEY, SVGAGI. Trimming removed 2 bases from V and 7 bases from J, with 21 bases in between. The CDR3 has 17 amino acids.

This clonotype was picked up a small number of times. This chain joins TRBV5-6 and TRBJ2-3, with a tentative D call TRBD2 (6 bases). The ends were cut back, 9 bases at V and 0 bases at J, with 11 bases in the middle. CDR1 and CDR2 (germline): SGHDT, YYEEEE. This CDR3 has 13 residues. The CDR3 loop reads CATSEGSTDTQYF. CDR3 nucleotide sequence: TGTGCCACCTCGGAGGGTAGCACAGATACGCAGTATTTT.

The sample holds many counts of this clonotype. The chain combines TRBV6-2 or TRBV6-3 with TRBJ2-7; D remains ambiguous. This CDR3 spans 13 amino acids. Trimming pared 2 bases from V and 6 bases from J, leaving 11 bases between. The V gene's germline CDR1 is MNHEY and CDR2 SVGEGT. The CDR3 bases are TGTGCCAGCAGTTACACGGAAAACGCCGAGCAGTACTTC. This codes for CASSYTENAEQYF.

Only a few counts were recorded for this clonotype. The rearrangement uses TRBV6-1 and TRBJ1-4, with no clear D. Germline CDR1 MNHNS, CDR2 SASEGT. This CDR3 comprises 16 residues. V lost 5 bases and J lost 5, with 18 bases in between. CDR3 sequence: CASSPVIRPINEKLFF. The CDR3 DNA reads TGTGCCAGCAGTCCCGTGATCCGACCTATCAATGAAAAACTGTTTTTT.

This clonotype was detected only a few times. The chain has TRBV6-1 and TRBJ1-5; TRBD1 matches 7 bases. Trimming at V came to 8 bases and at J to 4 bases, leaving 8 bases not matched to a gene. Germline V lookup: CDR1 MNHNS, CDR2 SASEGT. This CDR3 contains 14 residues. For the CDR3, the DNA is TGTGCCAGCGGACCGGGACAGCGTAATCAGCCCCAGCATTTT. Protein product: CASGPGQRNQPQHF.

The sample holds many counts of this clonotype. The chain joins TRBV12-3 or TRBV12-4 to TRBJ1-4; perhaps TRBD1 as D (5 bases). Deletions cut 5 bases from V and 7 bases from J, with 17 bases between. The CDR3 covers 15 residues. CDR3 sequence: CASSPGQLSGEKLFF. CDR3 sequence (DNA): TGTGCCAGCAGTCCGGGGCAGTTGTCAGGTGAAAAACTGTTTTTT.

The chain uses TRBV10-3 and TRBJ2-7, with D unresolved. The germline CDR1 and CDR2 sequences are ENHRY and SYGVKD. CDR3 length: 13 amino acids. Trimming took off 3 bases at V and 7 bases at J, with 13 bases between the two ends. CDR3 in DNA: TGTGCCATCAGTGAAGTCAATCTGGGGGAGCAGTACTTC. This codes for CAISEVNLGEQYF.

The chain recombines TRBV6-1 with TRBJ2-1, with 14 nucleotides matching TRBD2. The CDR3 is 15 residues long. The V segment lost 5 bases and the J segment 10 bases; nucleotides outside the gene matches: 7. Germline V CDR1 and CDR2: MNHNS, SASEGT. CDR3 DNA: TGTGCCAGCAGTACCGTCGGGACTAGCGGGAGAGAGCAGTTCTTC. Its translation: CASSTVGTSGREQFF.

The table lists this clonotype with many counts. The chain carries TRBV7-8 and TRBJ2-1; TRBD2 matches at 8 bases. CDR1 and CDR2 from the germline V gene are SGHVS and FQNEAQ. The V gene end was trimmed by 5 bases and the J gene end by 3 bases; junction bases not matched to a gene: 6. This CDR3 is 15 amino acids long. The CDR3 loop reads CASSPPGTSYNEQFF. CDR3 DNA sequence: TGTGCCAGCAGCCCTCCCGGGACTAGCTACAATGAGCAGTTCTTC.